This entry features one T cell receptor (beta chain) sequence. No antigen is known for it. CDR1 is SGDLS and CDR2 is YYNGEE in the germline V gene. The CDR3 consists of 15 residues. The V and J ends lost 0 bases and 2 bases respectively, with 11 bases between them. The source of the sample is a study of shared clonotypes between healthy human individuals. Method: immunoSEQ multiplex PCR; TCRdb's copy keeps in-frame clones and lacks some. The profile covers 2,100,000 or so clones, with approximately 94% appearing a single time and over 0.1% taken by the ten largest. Findings of the study overall: Larger richness was generally estimated for naive than memory subsets.

The genes are TRBV9 and TRBJ2-5; possibly TRBD2 for D (6 bases). The source material was naive CD4+ T cells sorted from blood. As for subset: CD45RA+ positively selected. This clonotype was obtained from a man between 18 and 35 years old in good health. The CDR3 DNA reads as TGTGCCAGCAGCGTAGCTGCGGGAAAGCAAGAGACCCAGTACTTC. Its translation: CASSVAAGKQETQYF.